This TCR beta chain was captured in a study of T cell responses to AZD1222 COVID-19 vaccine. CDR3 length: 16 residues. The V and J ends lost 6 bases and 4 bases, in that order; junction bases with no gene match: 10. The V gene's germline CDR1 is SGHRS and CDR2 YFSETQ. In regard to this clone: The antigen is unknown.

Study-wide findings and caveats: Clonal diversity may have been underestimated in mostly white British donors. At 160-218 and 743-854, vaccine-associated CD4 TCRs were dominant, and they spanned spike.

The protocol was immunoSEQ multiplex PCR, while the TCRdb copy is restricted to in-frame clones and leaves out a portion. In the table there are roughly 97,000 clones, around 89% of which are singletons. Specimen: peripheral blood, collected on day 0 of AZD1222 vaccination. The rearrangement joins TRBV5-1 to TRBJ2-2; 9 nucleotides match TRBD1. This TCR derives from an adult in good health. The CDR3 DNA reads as TGCGCCAGCAATGAAAACAGGGGGCAGGGCACCGGGGAGCTGTTTTTT. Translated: CASNENRGQGTGELFF.